The 19 T cell receptor beta chains below all came from one sample that was sequenced in a study of CD8+ T cells in alopecia areata. In alopecia areata patients, both lesional scalp punch biopsies and peripheral blood were collected. Extraction and reverse transcription of RNA yielded cDNA as the sequencing template. The table came from immunoSEQ multiplex PCR; TCRdb's copy has only in-frame clones and leaves some out. The sample yields over 9,000 clones, 65% to 80% seen once. Sequencing was performed on skin. All receptors derive from a human donor with alopecia areata.

The chain uses TRBV7-3 and TRBJ2-7; TRBD1 matches at 8 bases. The germline CDR1 and CDR2 sequences are SGHTA and FQGTGA. J was trimmed by 5 bases and V by 1 base; bases with no gene match: 7. The CDR3 length is 15 residues. The CDR3 coding sequence is TGTGCCAGCAGCTTAAATGGACAGGGTTGGCACGAGCAGTACTTC. This codes for CASSLNGQGWHEQYF. Together with reference TRBV7-3 and TRBJ2-7, the CDR3 gives the full variable domain: GAGVSQTPSNKVTEKGKYVELRCDPISGHTALYWYRQSLGQGPEFLIYFQGTGAADDSGLPNDRFFAVRPEGSVSTLKIQRTERGDSAVYLCASSLNGQGWHEQYFGPGTRLTVT.

The chain employs TRBV27 and TRBJ2-5; the match to TRBD2 covers 9 bases. The CDR3 is 15 residues long. J was trimmed by 3 bases and V by 6 bases; bases with no gene match: 8. The germline V gene has CDR1 MNHEY and CDR2 SMNVEV (reference sequence). CDR3 residues: CASSAGGARKETQYF. The CDR3 coding sequence is TGTGCCAGCAGCGCGGGGGGGGCCAGGAAAGAGACCCAGTACTTC.

The chain has TRBV6-5 and TRBJ2-7; 11 positions agree with TRBD2. J gave up 0 bases and V 6 bases, and 4 bases lay outside the gene matches. The CDR3 has 15 residues. CDR1 and CDR2 from the germline V gene are MNHEY and SVGAGI. CDR3 nucleotides: TGTGCCAGCAGCGTCACTAGCGGGAGCTCCTACGAGCAGTACTTC. This translates into CASSVTSGSSYEQYF.

The J gene is TRBJ2-2, the V gene TRBV6-4, with no clear D. This CDR3 is 15 amino acids long. Germline V CDR1 and CDR2: MRHNA, SNTAGT. Trimming cost V 5 bases and J 4 bases, with 14 bases left between them. CDR3 residues: CASSPDPQGTGELFF. The CDR3 DNA is TGTGCCAGCAGTCCAGACCCTCAAGGCACCGGGGAGCTGTTTTTT.

This clone was observed once. This rearrangement joins TRBV2 to TRBJ2-5; the D gene is possibly TRBD2 (6 bases). V was trimmed by 4 bases and J by 3 bases, leaving 9 bases between them. This CDR3 has 13 amino acids. Germline-derived CDR1 and CDR2 are SNHLY and FYNNEI. CDR3 nucleotides: TGTGCCAGCAGTGTTGGGGGGAAAGAGACCCAGTACTTC. Protein sequence: CASSVGGKETQYF.

The sample holds a few counts of this clone. The chain joins TRBV9 to TRBJ1-1, with D unresolved. This CDR3 contains 14 residues. CDR1 is SGDLS and CDR2 is YYNGEE in the germline V gene. V gave up 0 bases and J gave up 4 bases, with 10 bases separating them. The DNA for the CDR3 is TGTGCCAGCAGCGTAGTACCAGAGCCCACTGAAGCTTTCTTT. Translating gives CASSVVPEPTEAFF.

The V and J genes are TRBV7-2 and TRBJ2-1; the D is unclear. Germline V gene sequence: CDR1 SGHTA, CDR2 FQGNSA. The CDR3 totals 11 residues. Trimming stripped 1 base from V and 12 bases from J, with 7 bases between. The CDR3 coding sequence is TGTGCCAGCAGCTTAGACCTCGGGCAGTTCTTC. Encoded protein: CASSLDLGQFF.

The V and J genes are TRBV27 and TRBJ2-3, with 7 nucleotides matching TRBD1. After removal of 5 bases from V and 0 bases from J, the junction contained 8 bases not matched to a gene. Germline CDR1 reads MNHEY; CDR2 reads SMNVEV (reference sequence). This CDR3 contains 16 residues. In nucleotides, the CDR3 is TGTGCCAGCAGTAAGACTCTGACAGGGAGCACAGATACGCAGTATTTT. The encoded protein is CASSKTLTGSTDTQYF.

The rearrangement joins TRBV2 to TRBJ2-2; a possible D gene is TRBD1 (5 bases). V was cut by 1 base and J by 12 bases, with 12 bases left in between. The CDR3 covers 13 residues. CDR1 SNHLY and CDR2 FYNNEI come from the germline V gene. CDR3 amino acids: CASSEDHDSQLFF. CDR3 DNA: TGTGCCAGCAGTGAAGACCATGACAGCCAGCTGTTTTTT.

This clone was seen more than once but under ten times. The chain carries TRBV6-5 and TRBJ2-7, with 8 positions matching TRBD2. With V trimmed by 4 bases and J by 4 bases, 12 bases remained unmatched. In germline, CDR1 is MNHEY, CDR2 SVGAGI. The CDR3 spans 16 residues. DNA of the CDR3: TGTGCCAGCAGTTTTTCAGGGACTAGAGGAAAATACGAGCAGTACTTC. The encoded protein is CASSFSGTRGKYEQYF.

V and J are TRBV4-1 and TRBJ2-7; 8 positions agree with TRBD1. CDR1 MGHRA and CDR2 YSYEKL come from the germline V gene. CDR3 size: 16 residues. V was pared by 4 bases and J by 2 bases, with 10 bases of the junction left unmatched. The CDR3 here is CASSRETGQVPYEQYF. The CDR3 bases are TGCGCCAGCAGCCGAGAAACGGGACAGGTTCCCTACGAGCAGTACTTC.

The chain couples TRBV14 to TRBJ2-3; perhaps TRBD2 as D (6 bases). Germline CDR1 and CDR2: SGHDN and FVKESK. Trimming took off 2 bases at V and 5 bases at J, with 8 bases between the two ends. The CDR3 length is 13 residues. The CDR3, as DNA: TGTGCCAGCAGCCAACGGGGGTTAGATACGCAGTATTTT. This encodes CASSQRGLDTQYF.

This clone was seen a single time. V and J are TRBV11-3 and TRBJ1-5; 7 positions agree with TRBD1. With V trimmed by 2 bases and J by 5 bases, 3 bases remained unmatched. Germline values: CDR1 SGHNT, CDR2 YENEEA. The CDR3 contains 14 residues. The CDR3: CASSLTGADQPQHF. The CDR3 nucleotides read TGTGCCAGCAGCTTAACAGGGGCGGATCAGCCCCAGCATTTT. The full variable domain, rest sourced from reference TRBV11-3 and TRBJ1-5, is EAGVVQSPRYKIIEKKQPVAFWCNPISGHNTLYWYLQNLGQGPELLIRYENEEAVDDSQLPKDRFSAERLKGVDSTLKIQPAELGDSAVYLCASSLTGADQPQHFGDGTRLSIL.

This sequence joins TRBV7-2 and TRBJ2-3; perhaps TRBD2 as D (6 bases). This CDR3 region has 15 residues. In germline, CDR1 is SGHTA, CDR2 FQGNSA. The V end lost 4 bases, the J end lost 2 bases, and 13 bases lay between the germline ends. The CDR3 DNA reads as TGTGCCAGCAGCTCGTCTAGCGTATACACAGATACGCAGTATTTT. It specifies CASSSSSVYTDTQYF.

V is TRBV6-1 and J is TRBJ2-7, with a tentative D call TRBD2 (5 bases). Germline CDR1 MNHNS, CDR2 SASEGT. V lost 3 bases and J lost 7, with 13 bases in between. The CDR3 spans 13 residues. The CDR3 protein is CASSEYASGEQYF. CDR3 bases: TGTGCCAGCAGTGAGTACGCCTCGGGGGAGCAGTACTTC.

The V call is TRBV28, the J call TRBJ2-6; D perhaps matches TRBD1 (6 bases). CDR1 is MDHEN, CDR2 SYDVKM, per germline. Trimming removed 7 bases from V and 0 bases from J, with 10 bases in between. The CDR3 is 15 residues long. The CDR3 sequence: CASIHRASGANVLTF. Here the CDR3 DNA reads TGTGCCAGCATTCACAGGGCCTCTGGGGCCAACGTCCTGACTTTC.

The CDR3 loop is CASSSDRGGTEAFF. The CDR3 DNA reads as TGTGCCAGCAGCTCGGACAGGGGAGGGACTGAAGCTTTCTTT. This sequence joins TRBV7-2 and TRBJ1-1; 9 bases are shared with TRBD1. The V and J ends lost 4 bases and 5 bases, in that order; junction bases with no gene match: 5. CDR1 is SGHTA, CDR2 FQGNSA, per germline. The CDR3 length is 14 residues.

The V and J genes are TRBV11-1 and TRBJ1-2; the match to TRBD1 covers 8 bases. Germline CDR1 reads SGHAT; CDR2 reads FQDESV (reference sequence). The CDR3 covers 13 residues. The V and J ends lost 3 bases and 6 bases, in that order; junction bases with no gene match: 3. Written as DNA, the CDR3 is TGTGCCAGCAGCTTGGACAGGGACCATGGCTACACCTTC. Translated, it gives CASSLDRDHGYTF.

The table lists this clone with a few counts. This chain uses TRBV2 with TRBJ1-5; 7 bases match TRBD1. Germline trimming cut 8 bases from V and 4 bases from J; bases unmatched to any gene: 14. The CDR3 runs to 16 residues. Germline assignment: CDR1 SNHLY and CDR2 FYNNEI. In DNA form, the CDR3 reads TGTGCCAGCGGGAGAGAGGGGGGACAGCTAAATCAGCCCCAGCATTTT. The encoded protein is CASGREGGQLNQPQHF.